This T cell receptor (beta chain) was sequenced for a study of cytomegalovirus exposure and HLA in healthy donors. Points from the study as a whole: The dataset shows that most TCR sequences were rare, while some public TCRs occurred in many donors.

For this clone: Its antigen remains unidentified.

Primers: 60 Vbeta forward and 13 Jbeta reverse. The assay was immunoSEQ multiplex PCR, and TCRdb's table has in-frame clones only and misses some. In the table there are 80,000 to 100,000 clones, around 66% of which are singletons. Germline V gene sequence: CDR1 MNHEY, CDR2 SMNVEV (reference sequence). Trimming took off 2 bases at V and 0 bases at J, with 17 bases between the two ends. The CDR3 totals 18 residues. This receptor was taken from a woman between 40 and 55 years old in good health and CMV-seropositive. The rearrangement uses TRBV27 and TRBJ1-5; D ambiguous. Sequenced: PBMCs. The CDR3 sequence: CASSLIAVADYSNQPQHF. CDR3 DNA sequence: TGTGCCAGCAGTTTAATAGCAGTGGCAGATTATAGCAATCAGCCCCAGCATTTT.